This TCR beta chain was recorded in a study of Ad26.COV2.S vaccination and SARS-CoV-2 variants. Turning to the study itself: Intramuscularly, Ad26.COV2.S was given either once or twice, 56 days apart.

Germline V gene sequence: CDR1 SGHAT, CDR2 FQNNGV. V shed 5 bases and J shed 2 bases, with 10 bases lying between them. CDR3 length: 13 amino acids. Notes on this clone: Its antigen remains unknown.

The treatment denotes: roughly 18 received Ad26.COV2.S at low or high dose, single or two shots; 5 received placebo; per-sample allocation not given. Repertoires come from day 63 after the first vaccine or placebo injection. Study results and caveats: Vaccine recipients had higher spike-specific TCR breadth than placebo recipients. Possibly, TCR breadth and depth analyses underestimated total T cell responses.

TCRdb keeps only in-frame clones here, not all; method: immunoSEQ multiplex PCR. The data hold about 350,000 clones, with approximately 86% observed a single time. The source of this sequence is a person between 18 and 60 years old who received the Ad26.COV2.S COVID-19 vaccine or a placebo. This chain uses TRBV11-2 with TRBJ2-7; D is possibly TRBD1 or TRBD2 (5 bases each). The sample in question was peripheral blood, obtained in a trial of Ad26.COV2.S vaccine versus placebo. The CDR3 here is CASSTGPTYEQYF. In nucleotides, the CDR3 is TGTGCCAGCAGCACGGGACCGACCTACGAGCAGTACTTC.